This T cell receptor (beta chain) derives from a study of shared clonotypes between healthy human individuals. At the level of the study: CD8 memory received one plate per donor, CD8 naive two, CD4 memory three and CD4 naive three. Study results and limitations: Incompleteness in sorted-subset sequencing, despite large depth, was shown by rarefaction. Clonotypes that were shared across a few donors made up around 4.6% of naive CD4 clonotypes.

This clone was counted a few times. Antigen unknown. Donors comprised only Caucasian adults living in Nashville, Tennessee. CDR1 is SGDLS, CDR2 YYNGEE, per germline. The CDR3 consists of 15 residues. Trimming at V came to 3 bases and at J to 5 bases, leaving 9 bases not matched to a gene. Clones were read by immunoSEQ multiplex PCR, and TCRdb kept only the in-frame ones, dropping some. The sample consists of 800,000 to 1,200,000 clones, 75% to 80% of them appearing once. The sequence derives from a man younger than 35 in good health. Some clones in this sample may be carry-over from other donors' samples. V gene TRBV9 combines with J gene TRBJ2-5; TRBD2 aligns across 8 bases. Sequencing was carried out using memory CD4+ T cells from PBMCs. Subset noted: CD45RA-negative fraction. CDR3 bases: TGTGCCAGCAGCGCCGGGCCAACTAGCGGTGAGACCCAGTACTTC. The encoded protein is CASSAGPTSGETQYF.